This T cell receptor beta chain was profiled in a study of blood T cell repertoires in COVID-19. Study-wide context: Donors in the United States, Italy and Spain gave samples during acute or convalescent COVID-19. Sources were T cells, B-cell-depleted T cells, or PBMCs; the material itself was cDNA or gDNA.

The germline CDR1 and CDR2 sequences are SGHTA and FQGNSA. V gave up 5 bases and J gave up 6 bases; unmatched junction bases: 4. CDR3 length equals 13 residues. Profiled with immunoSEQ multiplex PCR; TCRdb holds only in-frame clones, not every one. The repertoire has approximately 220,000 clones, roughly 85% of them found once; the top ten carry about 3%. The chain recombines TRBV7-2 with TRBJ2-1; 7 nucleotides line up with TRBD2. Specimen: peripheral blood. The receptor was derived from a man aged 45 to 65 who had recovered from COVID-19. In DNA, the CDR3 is TGTGCCAGCAGCCCATGGACTAGCAATGAGCAGTTCTTC. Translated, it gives CASSPWTSNEQFF.